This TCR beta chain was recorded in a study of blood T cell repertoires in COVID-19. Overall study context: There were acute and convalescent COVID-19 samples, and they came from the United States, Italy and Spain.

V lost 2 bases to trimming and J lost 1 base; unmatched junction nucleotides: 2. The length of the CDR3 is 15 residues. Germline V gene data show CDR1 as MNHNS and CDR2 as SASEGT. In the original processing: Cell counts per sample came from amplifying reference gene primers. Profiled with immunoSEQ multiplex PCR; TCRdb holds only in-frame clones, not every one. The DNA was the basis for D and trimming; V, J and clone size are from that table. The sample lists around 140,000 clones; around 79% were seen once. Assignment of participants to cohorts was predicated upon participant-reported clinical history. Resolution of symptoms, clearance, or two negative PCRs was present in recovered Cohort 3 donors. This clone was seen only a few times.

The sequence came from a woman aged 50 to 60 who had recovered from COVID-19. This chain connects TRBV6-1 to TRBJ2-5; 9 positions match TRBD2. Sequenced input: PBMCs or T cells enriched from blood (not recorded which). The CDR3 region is CASSELAGTQETQYF. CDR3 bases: TGTGCCAGCAGTGAACTAGCGGGGACCCAAGAGACCCAGTACTTC.